This T cell receptor beta chain appears in the sequencing data of a study of blood T cells in healthy people across ages. Notes on the study in general: Estimated diversity, derived from one million T cells, was regarded as an underestimate. There was no known CMV status for donors, so expanded clonotype changes were possibly confounded.

With a J-beta primer mix and a sample-barcoded 5' primer, a second PCR ran 7 to 11 cycles. Every cDNA molecule bore a tag from a template-switch adaptor containing 12 random nucleotides. TCRdb independently ran MiXCR on the 5' RACE reads; one entry per CDR3 protein. The sample has about 640,000 distinct CDR3 sequences; under 70% are singletons. On this clonotype itself: No antigen is known for it.

Each of the donors had 9 to 10 milliliters of peripheral blood drawn into EDTA-treated Vacutainer tubes. The sequencing input was blood. This TCR was recovered from a man between 60 and 75 years old in good health.

Written as DNA, the CDR3 is TGCAGTGCTAGAGATTCGGGCGGGGGCATATACGAGCAGTACTTC. This encodes CSARDSGGGIYEQYF. This chain uses TRBV20-1 with TRBJ2-7; a possible D gene is TRBD2 (7 bases). The CDR3 loop spans 15 amino acids. Germline V gene lookup returns CDR1 DFQATT and CDR2 SNEGSKA (reference sequence). Trimming took 0 bases from V and 4 from J, leaving 16 bases between them.